Presented here are 6 T cell receptor beta chains from one specimen sequenced in a study of shared clonotypes between healthy human individuals. Data came from immunoSEQ multiplex PCR; TCRdb stores just in-frame clones and leaves some out. The data hold about 1.9 million clones, with approximately 92% observed a single time. As defined, naive CD8 cells were CD45RO-negative and positively selected for CCR7, with terminally differentiated effector memory CD45RA+ cells excluded. Sequenced material: naive CD8+ T cells from PBMCs. All receptors come from a man aged 18 to 29 in good health. Some clones in this sample may be carry-over from other donors' samples.

V and J are TRBV6-5 and TRBJ1-6; D is possibly TRBD1 (5 bases). This CDR3 comprises 16 residues. Trimming took off 2 bases at V and 6 bases at J, with 14 bases between the two ends. The germline V gene has CDR1 MNHEY and CDR2 SVGAGI. The CDR3 DNA follows: TGTGCCAGCAGTTACACAGGACTGGAGGGTAATTCACCCCTCCACTTT. It specifies CASSYTGLEGNSPLHF.

This rearrangement joins TRBV27 to TRBJ2-5; possible D gene TRBD2, 7 bases. The CDR3 consists of 16 residues. The V gene's germline CDR1 is MNHEY and CDR2 SMNVEV (reference sequence). Trimming took 8 bases from V and 3 from J, leaving 22 bases between them. Here the CDR3 reads CASVPGGRLKEETQYF. Written as DNA, the CDR3 is TGTGCCAGCGTGCCCGGGGGGCGCCTAAAAGAAGAGACCCAGTACTTC.

Concerning this clone: Other DNA sequences in this sample translate to the same CDR3. V and J are TRBV27 and TRBJ2-5; 8 nucleotides agree with TRBD2. The CDR3 is made up of 14 amino acids. With 0 bases clipped from V and 4 bases from J, the junction kept 1 base outside the gene matches. Germline lookup yields CDR1 MNHEY and CDR2 SMNVEV (reference sequence). The chain's CDR3 is CASSLSAGGETQYF. The CDR3, as DNA: TGTGCCAGCAGTTTATCGGCGGGAGGAGAGACCCAGTACTTC.

The rearrangement uses TRBV9 and TRBJ2-7; 7 nucleotides line up with TRBD1. The CDR3 has 14 amino acids. Germline V lookup: CDR1 SGDLS, CDR2 YYNGEE. J lost 0 bases, V lost 3 bases, and 3 bases had no gene match. CDR3 nucleotide sequence: TGTGCCAGCAGCGCGGACAGGCTCTCCTACGAGCAGTACTTC. This codes for CASSADRLSYEQYF. Full variable domain (outside the CDR3, taken from reference TRBV9 and TRBJ2-7): DSGVTQTPKHLITATGQRVTLRCSPRSGDLSVYWYQQSLDQGLQFLIQYYNGEERAKGNILERFSAQQFPDLHSELNLSSLELGDSALYFCASSADRLSYEQYFGPGTRLTVT.

This rearrangement joins TRBV6-5 to TRBJ2-1; D remains ambiguous. With 4 bases removed from V and 4 bases from J, the gap between germline ends came to 8 bases. From germline, CDR1 is MNHEY and CDR2 SVGAGI. The CDR3 totals 13 residues. The CDR3 DNA is TGTGCCAGCAGTTCCGACACTTACAATGAGCAGTTCTTC. This translates into CASSSDTYNEQFF.

V is TRBV10-3 and J is TRBJ1-3; unclear D gene. Per the germline V gene, CDR1 is ENHRY and CDR2 is SYGVKD. Trimming took 2 bases from V and 2 from J, leaving 16 bases between them. The CDR3 runs to 17 residues. The CDR3 DNA reads TGTGCCATCAGTGAGGTAGAACGGGCCCTTCCTGGAAACACCATATATTTT. Translating it yields CAISEVERALPGNTIYF.